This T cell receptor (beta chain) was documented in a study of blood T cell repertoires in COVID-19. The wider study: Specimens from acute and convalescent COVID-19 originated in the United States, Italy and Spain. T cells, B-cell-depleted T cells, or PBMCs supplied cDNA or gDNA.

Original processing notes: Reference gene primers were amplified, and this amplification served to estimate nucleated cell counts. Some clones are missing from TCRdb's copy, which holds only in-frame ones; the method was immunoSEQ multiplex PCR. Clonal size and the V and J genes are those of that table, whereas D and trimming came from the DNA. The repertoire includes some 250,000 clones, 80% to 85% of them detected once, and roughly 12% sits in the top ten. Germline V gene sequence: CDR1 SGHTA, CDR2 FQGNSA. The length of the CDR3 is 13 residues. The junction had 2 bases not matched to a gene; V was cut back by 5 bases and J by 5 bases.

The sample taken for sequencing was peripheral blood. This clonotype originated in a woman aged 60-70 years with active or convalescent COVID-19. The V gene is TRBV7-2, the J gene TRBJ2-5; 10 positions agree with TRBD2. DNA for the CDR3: TGTGCCAGCAGCCGGGGACTAGCGGAGACCCAGTACTTC. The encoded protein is CASSRGLAETQYF.